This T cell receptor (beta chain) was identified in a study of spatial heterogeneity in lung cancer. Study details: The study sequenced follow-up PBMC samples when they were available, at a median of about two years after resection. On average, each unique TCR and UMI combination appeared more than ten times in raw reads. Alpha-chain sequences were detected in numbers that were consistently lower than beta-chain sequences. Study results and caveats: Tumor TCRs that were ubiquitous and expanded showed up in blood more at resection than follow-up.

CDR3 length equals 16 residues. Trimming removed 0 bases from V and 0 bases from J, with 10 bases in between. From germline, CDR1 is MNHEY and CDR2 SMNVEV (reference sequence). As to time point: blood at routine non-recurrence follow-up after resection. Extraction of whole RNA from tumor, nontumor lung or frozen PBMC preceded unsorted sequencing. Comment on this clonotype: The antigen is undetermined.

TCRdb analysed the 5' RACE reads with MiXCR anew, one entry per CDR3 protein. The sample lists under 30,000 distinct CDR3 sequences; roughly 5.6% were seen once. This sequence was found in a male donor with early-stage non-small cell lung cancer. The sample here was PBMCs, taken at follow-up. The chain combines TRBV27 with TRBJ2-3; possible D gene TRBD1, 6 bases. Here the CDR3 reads CASSLSAGVSTDTQYF. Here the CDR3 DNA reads TGTGCCAGCAGTTTATCGGCAGGGGTCAGCACAGATACGCAGTATTTT.